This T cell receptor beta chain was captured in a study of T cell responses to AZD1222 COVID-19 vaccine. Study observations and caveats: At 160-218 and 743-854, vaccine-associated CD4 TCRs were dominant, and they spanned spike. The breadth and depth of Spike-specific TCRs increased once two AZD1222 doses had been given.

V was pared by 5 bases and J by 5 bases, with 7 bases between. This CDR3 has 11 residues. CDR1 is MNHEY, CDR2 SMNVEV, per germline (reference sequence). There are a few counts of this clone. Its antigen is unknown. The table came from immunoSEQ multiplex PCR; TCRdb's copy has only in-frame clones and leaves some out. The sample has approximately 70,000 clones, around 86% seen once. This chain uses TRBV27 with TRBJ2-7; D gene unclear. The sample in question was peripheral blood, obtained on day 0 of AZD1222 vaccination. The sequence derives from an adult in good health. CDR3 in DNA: TGTGCCAGCAGTCCCCCCCACGAGCAGTACTTC. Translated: CASSPPHEQYF.